What follows are 10 T cell receptor beta chains derived from one specimen sequenced in a study of shared clonotypes between healthy human individuals (dated by TCRdb to the early 2020s). Library creation used the immunoSEQ multiplex PCR assay. This is the immuneACCESS table as TCRdb keeps it, with only in-frame sequences that have V and J called. A part of the clones is gone; compared with another copy, unresolved V genes explain less than half, and the rest is unexplained. This sample lists 2,500,000 or so clones; over 85% were detected once. More than 0.35% of the sample is held by the ten biggest clonotypes. Sequencing was done on a sample of naive CD4+ T cells from PBMCs. The sample's cell subset or site label is to be understood as: CD45RA+ positively selected. These receptors were taken from a man in his late teens or twenties in good health. Some clones in this sample may be carry-over from other donors' samples.

This clone has a handful of counts. The chain combines TRBV15 with TRBJ1-3; unclear D gene. Germline CDR1 LNHNV, CDR2 YYDKDF (reference sequence). Trimming took off 0 bases at V and 0 bases at J, with 6 bases between the two ends. CDR3 length: 15 residues. The CDR3 reads CATSREVRSGNTIYF. The CDR3 coding sequence is TGTGCCACCAGCAGAGAGGTACGCTCTGGAAACACCATATATTTT. Drawing the rest from reference TRBV15 and TRBJ1-3, the complete variable domain is DAMVIQNPRYQVTQFGKPVTLSCSQTLNHNVMYWYQQKSSQAPKLLFHYYDKDFNNEADTPDNFQSRRPNTSFCFLDIRSPGLGDTAMYLCATSREVRSGNTIYFGEGSWLTVV.

This clone was counted a single time. The same CDR3 can be traced to other DNA sequences in this sample. The gene calls are TRBV6-1 and TRBJ2-1, with TRBD2 identical over 8 bases. With V trimmed by 5 bases and J by 0 bases, 3 bases remained unmatched. From germline, CDR1 is MNHNS and CDR2 SASEGT. The CDR3 loop spans 15 amino acids. The CDR3 protein is CASSQRGSSYNEQFF. Here the CDR3 DNA reads TGTGCCAGCAGTCAGCGGGGGAGCTCCTACAATGAGCAGTTCTTC.

The chain joins TRBV5-1 to TRBJ2-3, with a weak D call TRBD2 (6 bases). The CDR3 spans 14 residues. The germline gives CDR1 SGHRS, CDR2 YFSETQ. V lost 5 bases to trimming and J lost 4 bases, with 14 bases between them. The CDR3 DNA reads as TGCGCCAGCAGTGGGAGGCCCGGTTCAGATACGCAGTATTTT. Residues: CASSGRPGSDTQYF.

V is TRBV11-2 and J is TRBJ2-5; TRBD2 aligns across 7 bases. Trimming took 5 bases from V and 7 from J; bases not matched to a gene: 13. CDR3 length: 15 residues. Germline CDR1 is SGHAT and CDR2 is FQNNGV. CDR3 region: CASSPIAGFSGTQYF. CDR3 nucleotides: TGTGCCAGCAGCCCGATAGCGGGTTTTAGTGGGACCCAGTACTTC. The full variable domain, in which reference TRBV11-2 and TRBJ2-5 provide the parts outside the CDR3, is EAGVAQSPRYKIIEKRQSVAFWCNPISGHATLYWYQQILGQGPKLLIQFQNNGVVDDSQLPKDRFSAERLKGVDSTLKIQPAKLEDSAVYLCASSPIAGFSGTQYFGPGTRLLVL.

A note on this clone: One end of the junction does not line up with germline, which may come from a read error. CDR3 sequence: CASSLDGTGTQYF. Here the CDR3 DNA reads TGCGCCAGCAGTTTGGACGGTACTGGGACCCAGTACTTC. This chain links TRBV5-1 with TRBJ2-5; no reliable D call. This CDR3 has 13 amino acids. Germline values: CDR1 SGHRS, CDR2 YFSETQ.

There are a few counts of this clone. At the DNA level, this CDR3 is encoded by other sequences in the same sample as well. J is TRBJ1-5 and V is TRBV30; D remains ambiguous. V dropped 2 bases and J dropped 2 bases, with 7 bases sitting between them. CDR1 is GTSNPN and CDR2 is SVGIG in the germline V gene (reference sequence). The CDR3 length is 13 residues. The CDR3 reads CAWSSGGNQPQHF. The DNA of the CDR3 is TGTGCCTGGAGTTCCGGGGGCAATCAGCCCCAGCATTTT.

This chain uses TRBV29-1 with TRBJ2-1; tentative D call: TRBD1 (5 bases). V shed 2 bases and J shed 4 bases, with 18 bases lying between them. This CDR3 is built from 16 residues. Germline values: CDR1 SQVTM, CDR2 ANQGSEA. CDR3 residues: CSVEPRVDSRYNEQFF. In nucleotides, the CDR3 is TGCAGCGTTGAACCCAGGGTAGATAGTCGATACAATGAGCAGTTCTTC.

The V and J genes are TRBV6-6 and TRBJ2-1; 14 bases agree with TRBD2. The V and J ends lost 6 bases and 9 bases, in that order; junction bases with no gene match: 4. The CDR3 length is 14 residues. Looked up from germline, CDR1 is MNHNY and CDR2 is SVGAGI (reference sequence). The CDR3 sequence is CASRWTSGRSEQFF. CDR3 DNA sequence: TGTGCCAGCAGATGGACTAGCGGGAGGAGTGAGCAGTTCTTC.

The J gene is TRBJ2-3, the V gene TRBV7-2; TRBD2 matches 16 bases. V was pared by 5 bases and J by 6 bases, with 8 bases of the junction left unmatched. Germline V gene lookup returns CDR1 SGHTA and CDR2 FQGNSA. CDR3 size: 17 residues. CDR3 bases: TGTGCCAGCAGCCGCGGGACTAGCGGGAGGGCCTCGGATACGCAGTATTTT. Protein product: CASSRGTSGRASDTQYF.

Comments on this clone: This sample includes further DNA sequences coding for the same CDR3. The V and J genes are TRBV5-1 and TRBJ2-7; no reliable D call. V was shortened by 4 bases and J by 0 bases, with 11 bases between the two germline ends. The CDR3 extends over 14 amino acids. Germline lookup yields CDR1 SGHRS and CDR2 YFSETQ. This CDR3 reads CASSLDRVSYEQYF. The CDR3 DNA reads TGCGCCAGCAGCCTGGACCGCGTCTCCTACGAGCAGTACTTC.